The sequence of this TCR beta chain was determined in a study of OX40 agonist ivuxolimab in advanced cancers. Study details: Prior anti-PD-1, anti-PD-L1 or anti-CTLA-4 therapy did not bar entry, and 40% had some. Two patients with cutaneous melanoma and one with hepatocellular carcinoma, three in total, showed partial responses. The study, taken as a whole, reports: Researchers did not determine the expanded peripheral T cells' antigen specificity. CD4+ and CD8+ blood T cells expanded clonally by week 6 at 0.1 to 3.0 mg/kg.

Clones were sequenced by immunoSEQ multiplex PCR, and TCRdb holds only the in-frame ones, with some missing. The sample carries roughly 60,000 clones, approximately 86% recorded once. As concerns this clone: The target antigen is unknown.

Germline trimming cut 4 bases from V and 0 bases from J; bases unmatched to any gene: 4. Germline CDR1 reads SGHRS; CDR2 reads YFSETQ. The CDR3 covers 15 residues. The sequencing used CD4+ or CD8+ T cells sorted from blood, collected in a trial of the OX40 agonist ivuxolimab. The TCR originated in an adult with an advanced solid tumor such as melanoma, head and neck, liver or kidney cancer. The gene calls are TRBV5-1 and TRBJ2-5; TRBD2 agrees at 9 bases. The CDR3 DNA sequence: TGCGCCAGCAGCCAGCGGGAGGTTTACCAAGAGACCCAGTACTTC. This translates into CASSQREVYQETQYF.